Sequencing of this T cell receptor (beta chain) was carried out in a study of post-analysis software for immune sequencing data. Tagging with unique molecular identifiers was a feature of the TCR beta cDNA libraries. TCRdb reprocessed the PCR reads with MiXCR, giving one entry per CDR3 protein. The repertoire holds about 800,000 distinct CDR3 sequences, with 25% to 30% as singletons. This clonotype has only a few counts. Material: blood. This TCR was recovered from a girl aged 5 to 17 with multiple sclerosis.

The CDR3 sequence is CSARDLRTGAGDEQFF. Written as DNA, the CDR3 is TGCAGTGCTAGAGATCTAAGGACAGGGGCGGGTGATGAGCAGTTCTTC. The rearrangement uses TRBV20-1 and TRBJ2-1; TRBD1 agrees at 9 bases. CDR3 length: 16 amino acids. The junction had 11 bases not matched to a gene; V was cut back by 0 bases and J by 8 bases. Germline CDR1 reads DFQATT; CDR2 reads SNEGSKA (reference sequence).